These 26 T cell receptor beta chains came from one sample sequenced in a study of shared clonotypes between healthy human individuals. Libraries were prepared by immunoSEQ multiplex PCR; TCRdb keeps only in-frame clonotypes and omits some of them. Here the sample spans roughly 2 million clones, 90% to 95% being singletons. The specimen sequenced was naive CD4+ T cells sorted from blood. Subset denoted: CD45RA+ positively selected. These receptors all stem from a man between 18 and 29 years old in good health.

The CDR3 protein is CASSLTGNNEQFF. The DNA of the CDR3 is TGTGCCAGCAGCTTGACAGGGAACAATGAGCAGTTCTTC. The rearrangement joins TRBV5-4 to TRBJ2-1; possible D gene TRBD1, 6 bases. This CDR3 spans 13 amino acids. CDR1 is SGHNT, CDR2 YYREEE, per germline (reference sequence). Deletions cut 1 base from V and 5 bases from J, with 7 bases between.

About this clone: This same CDR3 is encoded by further DNA sequences in the sample. The chain combines TRBV5-1 with TRBJ1-4; D is uncertain. The CDR3 spans 14 residues. The V end lost 0 bases, the J end lost 4 bases, and 7 bases lay between the germline ends. CDR1 and CDR2 from the germline V gene are SGHRS and YFSETQ. CDR3 sequence reads: CASSLAGFNEKLFF. In DNA form, the CDR3 reads TGCGCCAGCAGCTTGGCCGGGTTTAATGAAAAACTGTTTTTT.

J is TRBJ2-3 and V is TRBV5-1; 14 bases agree with TRBD2. The CDR3 spans 18 residues. Germline V lookup: CDR1 SGHRS, CDR2 YFSETQ. The V gene end was trimmed by 2 bases and the J gene end by 7 bases; junction bases not matched to a gene: 12. CDR3: CASSLRTGTSGGGNTQYF. CDR3 DNA sequence: TGCGCCAGCAGCTTACGCACCGGGACTAGCGGGGGAGGGAATACGCAGTATTTT.

The CDR3 sequence is CASTTTGPGAANTGELFF. CDR3 nucleotides: TGTGCCAGCACCACGACTGGCCCGGGGGCCGCGAACACCGGGGAGCTGTTTTTT. The chain has TRBV27 and TRBJ2-2; D may match TRBD1 or TRBD2 (6 bases each). CDR3 length: 18 residues. Trimming removed 7 bases at V and 0 bases at J, with 21 bases between. CDR1 and CDR2 from the germline V gene are MNHEY and SMNVEV (reference sequence).

CDR3 bases: TGTGCCAGCAGGGGACAGGGTACTCAGCCCCAGCATTTT. Its protein is CASRGQGTQPQHF. V is TRBV2 and J is TRBJ1-5, with 9 bases that match TRBD1. The CDR3 is 13 residues long. V was pared by 6 bases and J by 6 bases, with 3 bases of the junction left unmatched. CDR1 SNHLY and CDR2 FYNNEI come from the germline V gene.

The rearrangement joins TRBV11-2 to TRBJ1-5; the D is unclear. The germline V gene encodes CDR1 SGHAT and CDR2 FQNNGV. CDR3 length: 18 amino acids. The germline V and J ends were trimmed by 5 bases and 3 bases, with 23 bases remaining between them. In DNA, the CDR3 is TGTGCCAGCAGCCCGATGGACTTTTCAACGGGTTCCAATCAGCCCCAGCATTTT. Amino acids: CASSPMDFSTGSNQPQHF.

This chain joins TRBV6-5 and TRBJ2-5; D is uncertain. The V end was cut by 3 bases, the J end by 4 bases, with 6 bases between. The CDR3 is 12 residues long. Germline V gene lookup returns CDR1 MNHEY and CDR2 SVGAGI. In nucleotides, the CDR3 is TGTGCCAGCAGTTATTACGGAGAGACCCAGTACTTC. This gives the protein CASSYYGETQYF.

The V call is TRBV5-4, the J call TRBJ2-3, with 8 bases matching TRBD2. The CDR3 loop spans 15 amino acids. The germline V gene encodes CDR1 SGHNT and CDR2 YYREEE (reference sequence). Unmatched junction bases numbered 9, after V lost 4 bases and J lost 5 bases. For the CDR3, the DNA is TGTGCCAGCAGCCCGATACTTACTAGCGGAGATACGCAGTATTTT. It yields the protein CASSPILTSGDTQYF.

The V call is TRBV11-2, the J call TRBJ2-7; 11 nucleotides agree with TRBD2. CDR1 and CDR2 (germline): SGHAT, FQNNGV. Trimming removed 4 bases from V and 3 bases from J; junction bases left unmatched: 2. The CDR3 consists of 14 residues. The DNA for the CDR3 is TGTGCCAGCAGCTATACTAGCGGGGGCTACGAGCAGTACTTC. Translating it yields CASSYTSGGYEQYF. Full variable domain (remainder filled in from reference TRBV11-2 and TRBJ2-7): EAGVAQSPRYKIIEKRQSVAFWCNPISGHATLYWYQQILGQGPKLLIQFQNNGVVDDSQLPKDRFSAERLKGVDSTLKIQPAKLEDSAVYLCASSYTSGGYEQYFGPGTRLTVT.

This sequence joins TRBV6-5 and TRBJ2-1; 10 bases match TRBD1. J gave up 5 bases and V 4 bases, and 8 bases lay outside the gene matches. Germline V CDR1 and CDR2: MNHEY, SVGAGI. The CDR3 sequence is 16 residues long. The CDR3 DNA sequence: TGTGCCAGCAGTTCTTTAGGACAGGGGGGTCACAATGAGCAGTTCTTC. Amino acids: CASSSLGQGGHNEQFF.

This clone came up once. The chain carries TRBV10-1 and TRBJ2-7, with 11 bases identical to TRBD1. The J segment lost 5 bases and the V segment lost 2 bases, leaving 8 bases of the junction unmatched. CDR3 length: 16 amino acids. Germline lookup yields CDR1 WNHNN and CDR2 SYGVQD (reference sequence). In nucleotides, the CDR3 is TGCGCCAGCAGTGAGGTCGGGACAGGGGGAATCGACGAGCAGTACTTC. It specifies CASSEVGTGGIDEQYF.

The rearrangement joins TRBV6-1 to TRBJ1-5; 7 bases match TRBD1. V was clipped by 6 bases and J by 7 bases; unmatched bases: 12. CDR3 size: 15 residues. Germline V gene lookup returns CDR1 MNHNS and CDR2 SASEGT. As DNA, the CDR3 is TGTGCCAGCAGGTTAGACAGGGAATGGGGACAGCCCCAGCATTTT. Protein: CASRLDREWGQPQHF.

J is TRBJ1-4 and V is TRBV25-1, with 12 nucleotides matching TRBD1. V shed 4 bases and J 3 bases; nucleotides not matched to a gene: 3. The CDR3 is made up of 16 amino acids. Germline loops: CDR1 MGHDK, CDR2 SYGVNS. The DNA for the CDR3 is TGTGCCAGCAGTGGGGGACAGGGGGCTCCTAATGAAAAACTGTTTTTT. This sequence encodes CASSGGQGAPNEKLFF.

V usage is TRBV2 and J usage is TRBJ2-7; no clear D gene. Between the trimmed V and J ends, which lost 6 bases and 7 bases, there was a span of 10 bases. Germline V gene sequence: CDR1 SNHLY, CDR2 FYNNEI. The CDR3 runs 11 residues. The CDR3 loop is CASSDLIEQYF. Written as DNA, the CDR3 is TGTGCCAGCAGCGACTTAATTGAGCAGTACTTC.

Of note for this clone: A much larger clone differs from this one at a single base, so this may be a read error. Other nucleotide sequences from this sample produce the same CDR3. The gene calls are TRBV7-9 and TRBJ2-3; D unclear. Germline CDR1 is SEHNR and CDR2 is FQNEAQ (reference sequence). The CDR3 sequence is 11 residues long. The V gene lost 6 bases and the J gene lost 2 bases, with 3 bases spanning the gap. In nucleotides, the CDR3 is TGTGCCAGCAGTCCCACAGATACGCAGTATTTT. This translates into CASSPTDTQYF.

This rearrangement joins TRBV9 to TRBJ1-1, with D unresolved. The CDR3 is 15 amino acids. Trimming shortened V by 4 bases and J by 0 bases, and 13 bases separated the two germline ends. Per the germline V gene, CDR1 is SGDLS and CDR2 is YYNGEE. The CDR3 DNA follows: TGTGCCAGCAGCCCCGTGCCCGGGGTGAACACTGAAGCTTTCTTT. Its protein is CASSPVPGVNTEAFF.

The chain joins TRBV5-5 to TRBJ1-4, with a tentative D call TRBD1 (6 bases). Trimming took 1 base from V and 7 from J, leaving 14 bases between them. Germline V gene sequence: CDR1 SGHKS, CDR2 YYEKEE (reference sequence). The CDR3 runs to 15 residues. CDR3 DNA: TGTGCCAGCAGCTTGAGCCCACACAGGGCTGAAAAACTGTTTTTT. Residues: CASSLSPHRAEKLFF.

The chain carries TRBV25-1 and TRBJ2-3; tentatively, D is TRBD2 (7 bases). CDR1 is MGHDK and CDR2 is SYGVNS in the germline V gene. Trimming cost V 2 bases and J 8 bases, with 26 bases left between them. The CDR3 is 18 amino acids. Here the CDR3 reads CASSEVFFRTRGGGTQYF. As DNA, the CDR3 is TGTGCCAGCAGTGAAGTTTTCTTCAGGACTAGGGGAGGGGGTACGCAGTATTTT.

This clone was detected only once. The J gene is TRBJ1-1, the V gene TRBV25-1, with 8 positions matching TRBD1. Losses at the gene ends were 4 bases for V and 6 bases for J; bases not matched to a gene: 10. The V gene's germline CDR1 is MGHDK and CDR2 SYGVNS. This CDR3 contains 15 residues. The CDR3 protein is CASSGKGRGHAEAFF. Here the CDR3 DNA reads TGTGCCAGCAGTGGAAAGGGCAGGGGGCACGCTGAAGCTTTCTTT.

The rearrangement links TRBV5-6 to TRBJ1-2; D is unclear. CDR1 SGHDT and CDR2 YYEEEE come from the germline V gene. The V end was cut by 4 bases, the J end by 0 bases, with 10 bases between. The CDR3 spans 14 residues. The CDR3 DNA reads as TGTGCCAGCAGCCCTGGGCAGACTAACTATGGCTACACCTTC. Translated, it gives CASSPGQTNYGYTF.

The chain carries TRBV7-9 and TRBJ1-5; no clear D. The germline V gene encodes CDR1 SEHNR and CDR2 FQNEAQ (reference sequence). The CDR3 loop spans 12 amino acids. V was pared by 1 base and J by 11 bases, with 9 bases between. The CDR3 region has the DNA TGTGCCAGCAGCTTAGACGCGAGAGCCCAGCATTTT. Amino acid sequence: CASSLDARAQHF. Based on the CDR3 plus reference TRBV7-9 and TRBJ1-5, the full variable domain is DTGVSQNPRHKITKRGQNVTFRCDPISEHNRLYWYRQTLGQGPEFLTYFQNEAQLEKSRLLSDRFSAERPKGSFSTLEIQRTEQGDSAMYLCASSLDARAQHFGDGTRLSIL.

The gene calls are TRBV28 and TRBJ1-5; D is possibly TRBD1 (6 bases). Germline lookup yields CDR1 MDHEN and CDR2 SYDVKM. This CDR3 has 13 amino acids. Trimming removed 7 bases from V and 4 bases from J, with 11 bases in between. CDR3 sequence reads: CASKDSNNQPQHF. CDR3 DNA: TGTGCCAGCAAGGACAGCAATAATCAGCCCCAGCATTTT.

The chain recombines TRBV19 with TRBJ1-2; D ambiguous. Deletions cut 8 bases from V and 4 bases from J, with 11 bases between. This CDR3 has 12 amino acids. Germline lookup yields CDR1 LNHDA and CDR2 SQIVND (reference sequence). The chain's CDR3 is CASWEGLYGYTF. The DNA of the CDR3 is TGTGCCAGTTGGGAGGGTCTCTATGGCTACACCTTC.

The chain joins TRBV5-4 to TRBJ1-6; D is unresolved. The V gene's germline CDR1 is SGHNT and CDR2 YYREEE (reference sequence). The CDR3 consists of 19 residues. Trimming left V 0 bases short and J 0 bases short, with 16 bases between. The chain's CDR3 is CASSLAGAPGSSYNSPLHF. DNA for the CDR3: TGTGCCAGCAGCTTGGCAGGAGCTCCTGGGAGCTCCTATAATTCACCCCTCCACTTT.

The chain employs TRBV2 and TRBJ1-2; 8 bases fit TRBD1. Germline-derived CDR1 and CDR2 are SNHLY and FYNNEI. With 6 bases clipped from V and 3 bases from J, the junction kept 6 bases outside the gene matches. This CDR3 is 14 amino acids long. The CDR3 is CASSRQGADYGYTF. CDR3 nucleotide sequence: TGTGCCAGCAGCCGCCAGGGGGCTGACTATGGCTACACCTTC.

The chain recombines TRBV7-6 with TRBJ2-6; 16 nucleotides line up with TRBD2. The CDR3 is 18 amino acids. CDR1 is SGHVS and CDR2 is FNYEAQ in the germline V gene. The ends lost 4 bases at V and 1 base at J; junction bases unmatched: 1. The DNA for the CDR3 is TGTGCCAGCAGCTGGGGACTAGCGGGAGGGTCTGGGGCCAACGTCCTGACTTTC. This encodes CASSWGLAGGSGANVLTF.